This entry is about one TCR beta chain. This specimen comes from a study of control samples from healthy donors and cancer patients. The CDR3 runs to 14 residues. The germline V gene has CDR1 MNHEY and CDR2 SVGAGI. V trimming: 6 bases; J trimming: 2 bases; junction bases outside the gene matches: 3. Profiling relied on immunoSEQ multiplex PCR, and the TCRdb table lists in-frame clones only, not all of them. The data show about 130,000 clones, under 95% seen once. The specimen was blood. The origin of this receptor is a man aged 18 to 35 in good health. J is TRBJ2-3 and V is TRBV6-5; TRBD2 agrees at 9 bases. CDR3 bases: TGTGCCAGCAGCGGCGGGGGGGCCACAGATACGCAGTATTTT. Encoded protein: CASSGGGATDTQYF.